Below are 19 T cell receptor beta chains sequenced from a single sample in a study of T-cell reconstitution after alpha-beta-depleted transplantation in children (dated by TCRdb to the mid-2010s). The library was produced with PCR. The sequencer was an Illumina HiSeq 2500. TCR library preparation used molecular barcoding, with unique molecular identifiers applied to normalize quantification of the TCRbeta repertoire. Starting from the raw public reads, TCRdb applied fastp trimming at Q25, assembled clones with MiXCR and retained in-frame beta chains. Records with the same CDR3 protein are collapsed into one entry carrying the most frequent genes and DNA. The sample profile shows around 380,000 distinct CDR3 sequences; approximately 11% of them were found once. The ten largest account for roughly 5% of the sample. Sequenced material: PBMCs from the stem cell graft donor, taken from the stem cell graft. Source of these receptors: a human donor who donated a stem cell graft to a child with acute myeloid leukemia.

This clonotype was observed a handful of times. This chain joins TRBV5-1 and TRBJ2-1, with 7 bases identical to TRBD1. The V gene's germline CDR1 is SGHRS and CDR2 YFSETQ. CDR3 size: 16 residues. Trimming at V came to 4 bases and at J to 4 bases, leaving 11 bases not matched to a gene. CDR3 amino acids: CASSTEAGTDYNEQFF. DNA for the CDR3: TGCGCCAGCAGCACGGAAGCCGGGACAGATTACAATGAGCAGTTCTTC. Full variable domain (rest looked up from reference TRBV5-1 and TRBJ2-1): KAGVTQTPRYLIKTRGQQVTLSCSPISGHRSVSWYQQTPGQGLQFLFEYFSETQRNKGNFPGRFSGRQFSNSRSEMNVSTLELGDSALYLCASSTEAGTDYNEQFFGPGTRLTVL.

This rearrangement joins TRBV14 to TRBJ2-7; 7 positions agree with TRBD1. With 4 bases clipped from V and 3 bases from J, the junction kept 6 bases outside the gene matches. The CDR3 contains 14 residues. Germline CDR1 and CDR2: SGHDN and FVKESK. The CDR3 DNA sequence: TGTGCCAGCAGCCGTGTGGACAGGATCTACGAGCAGTACGTC. The encoded protein is CASSRVDRIYEQYV.

Only a few counts were recorded for this clonotype. The chain carries TRBV7-9 and TRBJ1-2, with 9 bases aligning to TRBD1. The CDR3 totals 17 residues. V shed 5 bases, J shed 7 bases, and the junction held 17 bases outside the gene matches. Looked up from germline, CDR1 is SEHNR and CDR2 is FQNEAQ (reference sequence). CDR3 in DNA: TGTGCCAGCAGCAGAACCTTGGGGGACAGGGATCGATTTGGCTACACCTTC. It codes for CASSRTLGDRDRFGYTF. The variable domain in full, with the rest retrieved from reference TRBV7-9 and TRBJ1-2, is DTGVSQNPRHKITKRGQNVTFRCDPISEHNRLYWYRQTLGQGPEFLTYFQNEAQLEKSRLLSDRFSAERPKGSFSTLEIQRTEQGDSAMYLCASSRTLGDRDRFGYTFGSGTRLTVV.

The CDR3 region has the DNA TGTGCCAGCAGAACCAACCATCAGGTAGTTGAGCAGTTCTTC. Translation: CASRTNHQVVEQFF. V usage is TRBV27 and J usage is TRBJ2-1; no reliable D call. Germline assignment: CDR1 MNHEY and CDR2 SMNVEV (reference sequence). The V gene lost 6 bases and the J gene lost 9 bases, with 18 bases spanning the gap. CDR3 length: 14 residues.

This clonotype turned up a few times. The CDR3 coding sequence is TGCAGTGCCGACGGACAGGGAAACACTGAAGCTTTCTTT. Its translation: CSADGQGNTEAFF. The chain has TRBV20-1 and TRBJ1-1, with 8 bases matching TRBD1. Germline loops: CDR1 DFQATT, CDR2 SNEGSKA (reference sequence). The CDR3 is 13 amino acids. Trimming at V came to 6 bases and at J to 2 bases, leaving 5 bases not matched to a gene.

This clonotype was counted at least ten times. The rearrangement links TRBV4-2 to TRBJ2-7, with D unclear. The CDR3 loop spans 13 amino acids. Deletions cut 4 bases from V and 2 bases from J, with 9 bases between. The germline V gene has CDR1 LGHNA and CDR2 YNFKEQ. The CDR3 loop reads CASSLSGAYEQYF. In nucleotides, the CDR3 is TGTGCCAGCAGCCTGTCTGGCGCCTACGAGCAGTACTTC.

The chain joins TRBV4-2 to TRBJ2-3; D gene ambiguous. V was shortened by 0 bases and J by 0 bases, with 4 bases between the two germline ends. CDR3 size: 14 residues. The germline V gene has CDR1 LGHNA and CDR2 YNFKEQ. DNA for the CDR3: TGTGCCAGCAGCCAAGAGATTAGCACAGATACGCAGTATTTT. Protein: CASSQEISTDTQYF.

The genes are TRBV20-1 and TRBJ2-3, with 7 nucleotides matching TRBD1. CDR3 length: 15 amino acids. With V trimmed by 6 bases and J by 2 bases, 11 bases remained unmatched. CDR1 and CDR2 (germline): DFQATT, SNEGSKA (reference sequence). The CDR3 loop reads CSAFDREQATDTQYF. The CDR3 coding sequence is TGCAGTGCCTTCGACAGGGAGCAAGCCACAGATACGCAGTATTTT.

This clonotype has more than one count but fewer than ten. The chain has TRBV6-5 and TRBJ2-2; D is perhaps TRBD2 (6 bases). CDR1 and CDR2 from the germline V gene are MNHEY and SVGAGI. Trimming left V 4 bases short and J 4 bases short, with 13 bases between. The CDR3 is 15 amino acids. The CDR3 region is CASSLKRVITGELFF. The CDR3 bases are TGTGCCAGCAGTTTAAAGCGGGTTATCACCGGGGAGCTGTTTTTT.

This clonotype has just a few counts. The chain joins TRBV20-1 to TRBJ2-3; 11 nucleotides align to TRBD2. The V gene's germline CDR1 is DFQATT and CDR2 SNEGSKA (reference sequence). With 6 bases clipped from V and 6 bases from J, the junction kept 14 bases outside the gene matches. The CDR3 runs 16 residues. CDR3 sequence reads: CSAPPTSGRTRDTQYF. Written as DNA, the CDR3 is TGCAGTGCCCCACCAACTAGCGGGAGAACGAGGGATACGCAGTATTTT.

This clonotype has at least ten counts. This rearrangement joins TRBV20-1 to TRBJ1-3; the match to TRBD1 covers 9 bases. Trimming at V came to 2 bases and at J to 4 bases, leaving 3 bases not matched to a gene. The CDR3 loop spans 14 amino acids. Germline CDR1 DFQATT, CDR2 SNEGSKA (reference sequence). Written as DNA, the CDR3 is TGCAGTGCTAGACGACAGGGGGACGGAAACACCATATATTTT. It specifies CSARRQGDGNTIYF.

V gene TRBV12-3 or TRBV12-4 combines with J gene TRBJ2-1; a weak D match, TRBD2 (5 bases). V gave up 5 bases and J gave up 10 bases, with 15 bases separating them. CDR3 length: 13 residues. The CDR3 region has the DNA TGTGCCAGCAGTAAAACCCGGACGGGAGAGCAGTTCTTC. Protein: CASSKTRTGEQFF.

This clonotype showed up many times. The V and J genes are TRBV12-3 or TRBV12-4 and TRBJ1-1, with 9 bases lining up with TRBD1. The CDR3 consists of 14 residues. V was pared by 5 bases and J by 3 bases, with 4 bases of the junction left unmatched. The CDR3 DNA sequence: TGTGCCAGCAGTGGCACAGGGGGCTACACTGAAGCTTTCTTT. Protein: CASSGTGGYTEAFF.

This clonotype was seen a handful of times. The chain recombines TRBV20-1 with TRBJ2-1; D is possibly TRBD1 (6 bases). Germline CDR1 is DFQATT and CDR2 is SNEGSKA (reference sequence). Trimming took 3 bases from V and 7 from J, leaving 19 bases between them. The CDR3 is 15 residues long. In DNA form, the CDR3 reads TGCAGTGCTAGCACAGGGAGCGGTACCGGGAATGAGCAGTTCTTC. Translating gives CSASTGSGTGNEQFF.

This clonotype has just one count. The chain has TRBV6-1 and TRBJ1-2; D is unclear. The CDR3 contains 15 residues. Trimming left V 2 bases short and J 0 bases short, with 10 bases between. The germline gives CDR1 MNHNS, CDR2 SASEGT. CDR3 sequence: CASSERGRPNYGYTF. CDR3 in DNA: TGTGCCAGCAGTGAACGCGGCAGGCCTAACTATGGCTACACCTTC.

The table lists this clonotype with many counts. This sequence joins TRBV29-1 and TRBJ2-5; 10 bases match TRBD2. There are 12 residues in the CDR3. Germline V gene lookup returns CDR1 SQVTM and CDR2 ANQGSEA. Trimming at V came to 4 bases and at J to 4 bases, leaving 0 bases not matched to a gene. The CDR3 bases are TGCAGCGTTGGACTAGCGGGAGAGACCCAGTACTTC. This gives the protein CSVGLAGETQYF.

A few counts support this clonotype. The CDR3 nucleotides read TGCGCCAGCAGAGCCCCGGGACAGGGAAAAGAGACCCAGTACTTC. It yields the protein CASRAPGQGKETQYF. The V and J genes are TRBV10-2 and TRBJ2-5; 9 bases are a match to TRBD1. V lost 6 bases, J lost 3 bases, and 8 bases stayed unmatched. This CDR3 spans 15 amino acids. Germline V CDR1 and CDR2: WSHSY, SAAADI.

This clonotype appeared many times. The chain joins TRBV7-8 to TRBJ2-7, with TRBD2 identical over 9 bases. V dropped 3 bases and J dropped 5; count of bases not matched to a gene: 8. From germline, CDR1 is SGHVS and CDR2 FQNEAQ. The CDR3 length is 15 residues. CDR3 bases: TGTGCCAGCAGCTTCCTCGGGGGGACTAGCAACGAGCAGTACGTC. Its translation: CASSFLGGTSNEQYV.

Regarding this clonotype: Sequence at one end of the junction differs from germline and may be a read error. This chain uses TRBV20-1 with TRBJ2-3; 10 bases fit TRBD2. CDR1 is DFQATT, CDR2 SNEGSKA, per germline (reference sequence). The CDR3 is 19 residues long. DNA of the CDR3: TGCTGTGCTAGAAGGAGTAGCGGGGGGACTCACAGCTCCACAGATACGCAGTATTTT. Its translation is CCARRSSGGTHSSTDTQYF.